Below are 17 T cell receptor beta chains sequenced from a single sample in a study of blood T cells in healthy people across ages. The authors ran a second PCR of about 6 to 11 cycles using a sample-barcoded 5' primer and a J-beta primer mix. TCRdb re-derived calls from the 5' RACE reads in MiXCR, one entry per CDR3 protein. Of 780,000 or so distinct CDR3 sequences listed, approximately 60% are singletons. Material: blood. Receptors were obtained from a man aged 35-49 years in good health.

The gene calls are TRBV29-1 and TRBJ2-7; D is possibly TRBD2 (5 bases). CDR1 and CDR2 from the germline V gene are SQVTM and ANQGSEA. Trimming left V 4 bases short and J 7 bases short, with 11 bases between. This CDR3 region has 11 residues. The CDR3 reads CSVAGSGEQYF. The CDR3 region has the DNA TGCAGCGTTGCGGGTTCGGGGGAGCAGTACTTC.

This clonotype was picked up a small number of times. The chain employs TRBV20-1 and TRBJ2-5, with 7 nucleotides matching TRBD1. The CDR3 runs to 12 residues. CDR1 and CDR2 from the germline V gene are DFQATT and SNEGSKA (reference sequence). The chain's CDR3 is CTTPRGQETQYF. The CDR3 DNA follows: TGCACCACACCCAGGGGGCAAGAGACCCAGTACTTC.

This clonotype was seen a few times. V gene TRBV2 combines with J gene TRBJ2-4; the D gene is possibly TRBD2 (5 bases). The V gene lost 7 bases and the J gene lost 9 bases, with 13 bases spanning the gap. The CDR3 has 12 residues. Germline V gene lookup returns CDR1 SNHLY and CDR2 FYNNEI. CDR3 in DNA: TGTGCCAGCACCGAGGGCAGCGGCATTCAGTACTTC. Translating it yields CASTEGSGIQYF.

This clonotype was seen more than once but under ten times. The chain is built from TRBV5-6 and TRBJ1-5; D perhaps matches TRBD1 (6 bases). The CDR3 is made up of 14 amino acids. In germline, CDR1 is SGHDT, CDR2 YYEEEE. V was clipped by 9 bases and J by 3 bases, with 16 bases between them. CDR3 loop: CATSVQGINQPQHF. For the CDR3, the DNA is TGTGCCACATCAGTACAGGGAATCAATCAGCCCCAGCATTTT.

The chain uses TRBV18 and TRBJ2-7; no reliable D call. This CDR3 contains 13 residues. V was pared by 5 bases and J by 2 bases, with 10 bases between. Per germline, CDR1 KGHSH and CDR2 LQKENI. The CDR3 protein is CASSVSGPYEQYF. CDR3 in DNA: TGTGCCAGCTCAGTATCAGGACCCTACGAGCAGTACTTC.

This clonotype was recorded a few times. The chain joins TRBV25-1 to TRBJ2-7; TRBD2 agrees at 13 bases. V dropped 4 bases and J dropped 3; count of bases not matched to a gene: 12. This CDR3 comprises 18 residues. Germline V gives CDR1 MGHDK, CDR2 SYGVNS. Written as DNA, the CDR3 is TGTGCCAGCAGTGCAACTGGACTAGCGGGAGAGATAATCTACGAGCAGTACTTC. Amino acid sequence: CASSATGLAGEIIYEQYF.

This rearrangement joins TRBV11-2 to TRBJ2-5; D gene unclear. Trimming removed 1 base from V and 5 bases from J, with 14 bases in between. The length of the CDR3 is 15 residues. CDR1 is SGHAT, CDR2 FQNNGV, per germline. The CDR3 reads CASSLVQERRETQYF. The CDR3 DNA reads TGTGCCAGCAGCTTAGTGCAAGAACGACGGGAGACCCAGTACTTC.

This clonotype has a handful of counts. The chain uses TRBV6-5 and TRBJ2-7; possible D gene TRBD1, 6 bases. Germline V gene lookup returns CDR1 MNHEY and CDR2 SVGAGI. The CDR3 covers 14 residues. With 6 bases removed from V and 4 bases from J, the gap between germline ends came to 16 bases. The CDR3 region is CASRTTGQTYEQYF. The DNA for the CDR3 is TGTGCCAGCAGAACAACTGGACAGACTTACGAGCAGTACTTC.

This chain connects TRBV29-1 to TRBJ2-1; 9 nucleotides line up with TRBD1. This CDR3 spans 13 amino acids. Germline V CDR1 and CDR2: SQVTM, ANQGSEA. V lost 8 bases to trimming and J lost 13 bases; unmatched junction nucleotides: 15. The CDR3 sequence: CSQTGGAVETQFF. The DNA for the CDR3 is TGCAGCCAAACAGGGGGCGCGGTGGAGACCCAGTTCTTC.

The rearrangement links TRBV29-1 to TRBJ2-3; D is undetermined. CDR1 is SQVTM, CDR2 ANQGSEA, per germline. This CDR3 contains 12 residues. The ends were cut back, 0 bases at V and 6 bases at J, with 7 bases in the middle. As DNA, the CDR3 is TGCAGCGTTGAAGAGATGGGGGATACGCAGTATTTT. This codes for CSVEEMGDTQYF.

DNA of the CDR3: TGCGCCAGCAGCCCCCAGGGTGGGGTAAATGAGCAGTTCTTC. Encoded protein: CASSPQGGVNEQFF. This chain uses TRBV5-1 with TRBJ2-1; tentative D call: TRBD1 (5 bases). V dropped 4 bases and J dropped 7 bases, with 15 bases sitting between them. The CDR3 contains 14 residues. In germline, CDR1 is SGHRS, CDR2 YFSETQ.

The rearrangement links TRBV18 to TRBJ2-3, with D possibly matching TRBD1 (6 bases). The CDR3 length is 15 residues. CDR1 KGHSH and CDR2 LQKENI come from the germline V gene. Trimming removed 4 bases from V and 2 bases from J, with 13 bases in between. The CDR3 loop reads CASSLLGHPTDTQYF. The DNA for the CDR3 is TGTGCCAGCTCACTACTGGGACACCCCACAGATACGCAGTATTTT.

This clonotype was picked up a small number of times. The genes are TRBV28 and TRBJ2-5; 7 bases agree with TRBD1. The V gene end was trimmed by 5 bases and the J gene end by 4 bases; junction bases not matched to a gene: 4. This CDR3 contains 13 residues. The V gene's germline CDR1 is MDHEN and CDR2 SYDVKM. CDR3 coding DNA: TGTGCCAGCAGTCCGGACAGGATAGAGACCCAGTACTTC. This translates into CASSPDRIETQYF.

J is TRBJ2-7 and V is TRBV20-1; D may be TRBD2 (6 bases). Germline assignment: CDR1 DFQATT and CDR2 SNEGSKA (reference sequence). This CDR3 region has 12 residues. Trimming removed 5 bases from V and 3 bases from J, with 11 bases in between. This CDR3 is CSAGTFFYEQYF. CDR3 bases: TGCAGTGCTGGGACTTTCTTCTACGAGCAGTACTTC.

The gene calls are TRBV7-2 and TRBJ2-7, with D possibly matching TRBD1 (5 bases). The CDR3 consists of 16 residues. V was trimmed by 1 base and J by 3 bases, leaving 16 bases between them. Germline V CDR1 and CDR2: SGHTA, FQGNSA. This chain's CDR3 is CASSLVSRQTRYEQYF. DNA of the CDR3: TGTGCCAGCAGCTTAGTTTCTCGACAGACGCGCTACGAGCAGTACTTC.

A few counts support this clonotype. The CDR3 DNA reads as TGTGCCAGCAGTACCACAGGGGGCGGTGGCTACACCTTC. Encoded protein: CASSTTGGGGYTF. V and J are TRBV12-3 or TRBV12-4 and TRBJ1-2, with TRBD1 matching over 9 bases. The CDR3 consists of 13 residues. V trimming: 5 bases; J trimming: 7 bases; junction bases outside the gene matches: 5.

The table lists this clonotype with a few counts. The chain uses TRBV9 and TRBJ2-7; 10 bases are a match to TRBD1. The ends lost 3 bases at V and 2 bases at J; junction bases unmatched: 8. From germline, CDR1 is SGDLS and CDR2 YYNGEE. There are 16 residues in the CDR3. CDR3 nucleotides: TGTGCCAGCAGCGCATCCGGGACAGGGGTCCCCTACGAGCAGTACTTC. Amino acid sequence: CASSASGTGVPYEQYF.